This entry lists 24 T cell receptor beta chains sequenced from one sample in a study of OX40 agonist ivuxolimab in advanced cancers. Assay: immunoSEQ multiplex PCR; the TCRdb copy retains only in-frame clones and omits some. Of tens of thousands of clones in the sample, about 85% were seen once. The sequencing here drew on CD4+ or CD8+ T cells sorted from blood, taken in a trial of the OX40 agonist ivuxolimab. The receptors were gathered from an adult with an advanced solid tumor such as melanoma, head and neck, liver or kidney cancer.

The J gene is TRBJ2-2, the V gene TRBV5-1, with TRBD2 matching 12 bases. J lost 4 bases, V lost 3 bases, and 4 bases had no gene match. Germline V CDR1 and CDR2: SGHRS, YFSETQ. CDR3 length: 16 residues. CDR3 protein: CASSSSGGAGTGELFF. CDR3 nucleotides: TGCGCCAGCAGCTCTAGCGGGGGGGCTGGCACCGGGGAGCTGTTTTTT.

The chain joins TRBV27 to TRBJ1-1, with 7 bases lining up with TRBD1. With 5 bases clipped from V and 5 bases from J, the junction kept 8 bases outside the gene matches. The germline CDR1 and CDR2 sequences are MNHEY and SMNVEV (reference sequence). The CDR3 covers 14 residues. The CDR3 DNA reads as TGTGCCAGCAGTGGGATGACAGGGAGGACTGAAGCTTTCTTT. It translates to CASSGMTGRTEAFF.

This chain connects TRBV30 to TRBJ1-2, with 11 bases lining up with TRBD1. V lost 0 bases to trimming and J lost 5 bases; unmatched junction nucleotides: 5. CDR3 length equals 15 residues. Germline V gene data show CDR1 as GTSNPN and CDR2 as SVGIG (reference sequence). The CDR3 DNA reads TGTGCCTGGAGTGTTGGACAGGGGGCACGATATGGCTACACCTTC. Protein sequence: CAWSVGQGARYGYTF.

The chain combines TRBV27 with TRBJ2-2; D remains ambiguous. Germline V gene lookup returns CDR1 MNHEY and CDR2 SMNVEV (reference sequence). This CDR3 has 13 residues. Trimming cost V 7 bases and J 3 bases, with 9 bases left between them. The CDR3 nucleotides are TGTGCCAGCAACAGTTACGACACCGGGGAGCTGTTTTTT. Translation: CASNSYDTGELFF.

V is TRBV28 and J is TRBJ2-5; perhaps TRBD2 as D (5 bases). The last part of the DNA fits TRBJ2-7 better; the J call may be wrong. The CDR3 extends over 14 amino acids. Germline values: CDR1 MDHEN, CDR2 SYDVKM. Here the CDR3 DNA reads TGTGCCAGCAGTACTAAGCGGAGAAGCTACGAGCAGTACTTC. It codes for CASSTKRRSYEQYF.

The chain is built from TRBV28 and TRBJ1-6, with a possible D match to TRBD1 (5 bases). The CDR3 has 15 residues. V dropped 2 bases and J dropped 8 bases, with 13 bases sitting between them. CDR1 is MDHEN and CDR2 is SYDVKM in the germline V gene. For the CDR3, the DNA is TGTGCCAGCAGTTTAGGGGGGACTGCGCATTCACCCCTCCACTTT. This codes for CASSLGGTAHSPLHF.

The V and J genes are TRBV6-1 and TRBJ1-6; the match to TRBD1 covers 8 bases. In germline, CDR1 is MNHNS, CDR2 SASEGT. CDR3 size: 16 residues. V was pared by 4 bases and J by 6 bases, with 8 bases of the junction left unmatched. The DNA of the CDR3 is TGTGCCAGCAGTGTTGGGGCAGGGGGCAGTAATTCACCCCTCCACTTT. Protein sequence: CASSVGAGGSNSPLHF.

CDR3 sequence reads: CASSLTAGTYEQYF. The CDR3 DNA follows: TGTGCCAGCAGTTTGACAGCGGGGACCTACGAGCAGTACTTC. This chain uses TRBV27 with TRBJ2-7; 7 bases align to TRBD2. Trimming cost V 3 bases and J 2 bases; bases outside gene matches: 4. The V gene's germline CDR1 is MNHEY and CDR2 SMNVEV (reference sequence). The CDR3 has 14 residues.

This chain joins TRBV7-8 and TRBJ2-1, with TRBD2 matching over 8 bases. The CDR3 has 16 amino acids. Germline V lookup: CDR1 SGHVS, CDR2 FQNEAQ. Unmatched junction bases numbered 12, after V lost 6 bases and J lost 5 bases. CDR3 sequence: CASRSVGSGTHNEQFF. The CDR3 coding sequence is TGTGCCAGCAGAAGTGTTGGTAGCGGGACCCACAATGAGCAGTTCTTC.

This clone was detected once. The chain has TRBV5-4 and TRBJ2-2; D is unresolved. Germline values: CDR1 SGHNT, CDR2 YYREEE (reference sequence). The V end was cut by 0 bases, the J end by 2 bases, with 5 bases between. CDR3 length equals 14 residues. The CDR3 reads CASSLDFNTGELFF. The CDR3 bases are TGTGCCAGCAGCTTGGACTTCAACACCGGGGAGCTGTTTTTT.

This clone was detected only a few times. The rearrangement joins TRBV5-4 to TRBJ2-7; D perhaps matches TRBD1 (5 bases). Germline V gives CDR1 SGHNT, CDR2 YYREEE (reference sequence). The V and J ends lost 1 base and 5 bases respectively, with 13 bases between them. The CDR3 spans 14 residues. CDR3 amino acids: CASSLRQGTHEQYF. In nucleotides, the CDR3 is TGTGCCAGCAGCTTGCGCCAGGGTACCCACGAGCAGTACTTC.

The chain links TRBV4-1 to TRBJ1-2, with 11 bases lining up with TRBD1. The CDR3 is made up of 13 amino acids. Germline-derived CDR1 and CDR2 are MGHRA and YSYEKL. J was trimmed by 11 bases and V by 1 base; bases with no gene match: 3. CDR3 in DNA: TGCGCCAGCAGCCAAGGGACAGGGGGCCCATACACCTTC. Translation: CASSQGTGGPYTF.

This rearrangement joins TRBV5-1 to TRBJ2-4, with D perhaps given as TRBD1 or TRBD2 (5 bases each). The CDR3 extends over 16 amino acids. V lost 4 bases, J lost 0 bases, and 14 bases lay in between. Germline-derived CDR1 and CDR2 are SGHRS and YFSETQ. CDR3 amino acids: CASSPVGAGAKNIQYF. The CDR3 DNA follows: TGCGCCAGCAGCCCCGTAGGGGCGGGAGCCAAAAACATTCAGTACTTC.

This chain joins TRBV27 and TRBJ2-5, with D perhaps TRBD2 (5 bases). The J call may be faulty, since TRBJ2-7 better matches the DNA end. Germline CDR1 reads MNHEY; CDR2 reads SMNVEV (reference sequence). The CDR3 extends over 12 amino acids. In DNA, the CDR3 is TGTGCCAGCAGGTCCGGGGTCTACGAGCAGTACTTC. Translation gives CASRSGVYEQYF.

The chain is built from TRBV18 and TRBJ1-6, with 7 bases matching TRBD1. The CDR3 extends over 15 amino acids. V trimming: 1 base; J trimming: 10 bases; junction bases outside the gene matches: 7. Germline assignment: CDR1 KGHSH and CDR2 LQKENI. DNA of the CDR3: TGTGCCAGCTCACCACAACCGGGACAGACCTCACCCCTCCACTTT. Protein sequence: CASSPQPGQTSPLHF.

The chain links TRBV11-2 to TRBJ2-1; TRBD2 might be the D (6 bases). The CDR3 is 16 residues long. Per the germline V gene, CDR1 is SGHAT and CDR2 is FQNNGV. Deletions cut 4 bases from V and 5 bases from J, with 18 bases between. This chain's CDR3 is CASSYGTSRRNNEQFF. CDR3 in DNA: TGTGCCAGCAGCTACGGGACTTCGAGGAGGAACAATGAGCAGTTCTTC.

The chain employs TRBV7-2 and TRBJ2-5; no firm D call. CDR1 SGHTA and CDR2 FQGNSA come from the germline V gene. The germline V and J ends were trimmed by 1 base and 1 base, with 7 bases remaining between them. The CDR3 totals 14 residues. The CDR3, as DNA: TGTGCCAGCAGCTTAGATACCAGCCAAGAGACCCAGTACTTC. It translates to CASSLDTSQETQYF.

The CDR3 here is CASSFFEAGGYMNTEAFF. In nucleotides, the CDR3 is TGTGCCAGCAGTTTTTTCGAGGCAGGGGGGTACATGAACACTGAAGCTTTCTTT. V usage is TRBV28 and J usage is TRBJ1-1; 7 bases agree with TRBD1. Looked up from germline, CDR1 is MDHEN and CDR2 is SYDVKM. The CDR3 contains 18 residues. V shed 3 bases and J 0 bases; nucleotides not matched to a gene: 13.

The genes are TRBV30 and TRBJ2-5; 8 bases map to TRBD1. The DNA end is a closer match to TRBJ2-7, so the J assignment may be wrong. The CDR3 is 12 residues long. Germline V gene sequence: CDR1 GTSNPN, CDR2 SVGIG (reference sequence). The CDR3 loop reads CAWSGQGYEQYF. CDR3 DNA: TGTGCCTGGAGTGGACAGGGGTACGAGCAGTACTTC.

The chain combines TRBV7-6 with TRBJ2-2; D is undetermined. This CDR3 is 15 amino acids long. Deletions cut 1 base from V and 1 base from J, with 7 bases between. Germline lookup yields CDR1 SGHVS and CDR2 FNYEAQ. CDR3 DNA sequence: TGTGCCAGCAGCTTAGGGAGCTTGAACACCGGGGAGCTGTTTTTT. Amino acids: CASSLGSLNTGELFF.

The chain employs TRBV4-2 and TRBJ1-1, with D possibly being TRBD1 (6 bases). Trimming left V 4 bases short and J 8 bases short, with 17 bases between. Germline values: CDR1 LGHNA, CDR2 YNFKEQ. This CDR3 has 14 amino acids. The DNA of the CDR3 is TGTGCCAGCAGCCTTGCGGGGAGGGGGGTGGAAGCTTTCTTT. Amino acid sequence: CASSLAGRGVEAFF.

The CDR3, as DNA: TGTGCCAGCAGCCAAGAAAGGGGATCTAACTATGGCTACACCTTC. Protein sequence: CASSQERGSNYGYTF. The chain employs TRBV5-4 and TRBJ1-2, with D tentatively TRBD1 (5 bases). V gave up 4 bases and J gave up 0 bases, with 13 bases separating them. The CDR3 consists of 15 residues. The V gene's germline CDR1 is SGHNT and CDR2 YYREEE (reference sequence).

This chain uses TRBV7-2 with TRBJ2-7; maybe TRBD2 (5 bases). The length of the CDR3 is 14 residues. V was trimmed by 5 bases and J by 1 base, leaving 12 bases between them. Germline loops: CDR1 SGHTA, CDR2 FQGNSA. Written as DNA, the CDR3 is TGTGCCAGCAGCCGGGGAAGAGAGTCCTACGAGCAGTACTTC. Its protein is CASSRGRESYEQYF.

The chain is built from TRBV5-4 and TRBJ1-1; 8 nucleotides agree with TRBD1. The junction had 2 bases not matched to a gene; V was cut back by 2 bases and J by 8 bases. Germline V gene sequence: CDR1 SGHNT, CDR2 YYREEE (reference sequence). The CDR3 loop spans 12 amino acids. DNA for the CDR3: TGTGCCAGCAGCTTCCGACAGGGGGAAGCTTTCTTT. Its translation is CASSFRQGEAFF.